A single sample gave rise to the 2 T cell receptor beta chains below, sequenced in a study of early stage breast cancer tumors. The table came from immunoSEQ multiplex PCR; TCRdb's copy has only in-frame clones and leaves some out. This table has fewer than 50,000 clones, around 73% appearing once. Sequenced: blood. The source of these receptors is a person aged 45 to 59 with breast cancer.

This rearrangement joins TRBV6-5 to TRBJ2-1; 7 positions agree with TRBD2. The J segment lost 7 bases and the V segment lost 6 bases, leaving 12 bases of the junction unmatched. The CDR3 extends over 15 amino acids. CDR1 is MNHEY and CDR2 is SVGAGI in the germline V gene. CDR3 loop: CASRRMSGRMNEQFF. CDR3 coding DNA: TGTGCCAGCAGGAGAATGTCCGGGAGGATGAATGAGCAGTTCTTC.

This rearrangement joins TRBV19 to TRBJ1-5; D gene uncertain. There are 16 residues in the CDR3. Germline V lookup: CDR1 LNHDA, CDR2 SQIVND (reference sequence). Trimming took 3 bases from V and 5 from J, leaving 17 bases between them. The CDR3 protein is CASSISGRGWDQPQHF. CDR3 nucleotide sequence: TGTGCCAGTAGTATTAGCGGAAGAGGGTGGGATCAGCCCCAGCATTTT.